This TCR beta chain appears in the sequencing data of a study of blood T cell repertoires in COVID-19 (dated by TCRdb to the early 2020s). As for the study more broadly: Samples from collaborators originated in the United States, Italy and Spain and spanned both the acute and convalescent phases of COVID-19. Where HLA class I and class II types were available, the types were taken from metadata supplied by the sample provider, not from assay-based typing. The repertoires were made available in a free public database intended to serve as a resource for research on the immune response to SARS-CoV-2. The material from the prospective study consisted of cDNA or gDNA derived from T cells, B-cell-depleted T cells, or PBMCs. Subjects who had been exposed to COVID-19, were actively infected with it, or had recovered from it provided the deeply sampled blood TCRbeta repertoires that made up the dataset. Samples came from the ongoing ImmuneRACE study (first 160 participants) plus 1,254 subjects from 6 global collaborators. Nearly every sample came with metadata listing a de-identified subject ID, COVID-19 status, age in years and sex.

As encoded in the germline V gene, CDR1 is MNHEY while CDR2 is SVGAGI. V is pruned by 6 bases and J by 2 bases, leaving 8 bases of the junction without a gene match. Including cysteine and phenylalanine, the CDR3 has 15 amino acids. Only the CDR3 portion is preserved as DNA: 45 bases, with reading frame beginning at the first base. Enrolling through a virtual design, the prospective study's participants ranged in age from about 18 to 100 years and lived across roughly 23 United States geographic areas. In the prospective study, cohorts were assigned on the basis of participant-reported clinical history obtained from a screening survey and a study questionnaire. Recovered participants in ImmuneRACE Cohort 3 were defined by two consecutive negative NP/OP PCR tests, clearance by a healthcare professional, or resolution of symptoms. In the prospective study, mobile phlebotomists collected whole blood, serum and a nasopharyngeal or oropharyngeal swab from each participant. Over an approximately 2-month period, participants in the prospective study had the option of providing additional blood draws and questionnaires. Prospective study blood samples were shipped either frozen or at room temperature before DNA extraction.

TCRbeta CDR3 regions were amplified from genomic DNA by means of the immunoSEQ Assay, a bias-controlled multiplex PCR. Turning to the authors' computational methods: The number of nucleated cells in each sample was estimated from the amplification of reference gene primers within the assay. To quantify the absolute abundance of each unique TCRbeta CDR3 rearrangement, sequence reads were collapsed and filtered. Productive Simpson clonality was computed per sample as the square root of Simpson's diversity index over productive rearrangements. Entries here come from immuneACCESS through TCRdb and include only in-frame sequences with V and J called. Some clones fail to appear in such tables; in the studies checked, an unresolved V gene covers under half of the shortfall, and the cause of the remainder is unknown. V, J and clone size reflect that table, while D and trimming were determined from the DNA. The sample profile shows about 150,000 clones; around 87% of them were found once. The ten largest clones add up to 6.6% of the sample.

The investigation overall reported the following: Clinical and demographic metadata were provided uncurated, with the amount varying by source and participant.

To note about this clone: Its antigen is currently not known. No base quality values were provided; no much bigger clone lies one nucleotide off.

The rearrangement combines TRBV6-5 with TRBJ2-3, with 7 bases matching TRBD2. Sequencing input: PBMCs or T cells enriched from blood (not recorded which). This receptor was taken from a woman between 50 and 59 years old who had recovered from COVID-19. The nucleotide sequence is given as TGTGCCAGCAGGGGAGGTGGGGGGGTCACAGATACGCAGTATTTT. Protein translation: CASRGGGGVTDTQYF.